Listed here is a single T cell receptor beta chain. No antigen is known for it. Primers: 60 Vbeta forward and 13 Jbeta reverse. Measured with immunoSEQ multiplex PCR; TCRdb has only the in-frame clones, and not every one. In the table there are approximately 110,000 clones, more than 60% of which are singletons. This specimen belongs to a study of cytomegalovirus exposure and HLA in healthy donors. Study-level results: Earlier analysis looked at TCR beta V segments, and most were productive about 90% or about 30% of the time. TRBV6-2, TRBV6-3 and other indistinguishable V segments were excluded. The authors confirmed in vitro that a few CMV-associated chains were specific for CMV antigens.

Trimming cost V 5 bases and J 5 bases, with 12 bases left between them. Germline CDR1 is MDHEN and CDR2 is SYDVKM. The CDR3 is 14 residues long. Sequences were obtained from PBMCs. The receptor's source is a woman in her thirties or forties in good health and CMV-seronegative. The genes are TRBV28 and TRBJ1-4; D is undetermined. The CDR3 sequence: CASSAPGGNEKLFF. DNA of the CDR3: TGTGCCAGCAGTGCCCCAGGAGGGAATGAAAAACTGTTTTTT.